This T cell receptor (beta chain) was sequenced for a study of blood T cell repertoires in COVID-19. The V and J ends lost 2 bases and 4 bases respectively, with 17 bases between them. This CDR3 has 16 residues. Germline loops: CDR1 SNHLY, CDR2 FYNNEI. The assay was immunoSEQ multiplex PCR, and TCRdb's table has in-frame clones only and misses some. Altogether 220,000 or so clones are present, roughly 89% being singletons, with the ten largest covering approximately 6.8%. The sequencing input was PBMCs or T cells enriched from blood (not recorded which). The TCR originated in a woman in her forties who had recovered from COVID-19. The gene calls are TRBV2 and TRBJ1-2; D is perhaps TRBD1 (6 bases). The CDR3: CASSERVGGVGYGYTF. The CDR3 DNA sequence: TGTGCCAGCAGTGAACGTGTAGGGGGAGTAGGCTATGGCTACACCTTC.